The 27 T cell receptor beta chains reported below all come from one sample, sequenced in a study of T-cell reconstitution after alpha-beta-depleted transplantation in children (dated by TCRdb to the mid-2010s). Sample treatment or condition, as interpreted from the label and publication: allogeneic hematopoietic cell transplantation with graft depleted of TCRalphabeta T cells and CD19 B cells. Libraries were constructed by PCR. TCRdb lists the instrument as Illumina HiSeq 2500. To normalize quantification of the TCRbeta repertoire, the TCR libraries were built with molecular barcoding that relied on unique molecular identifiers. Using fastp trimming at Q25 and MiXCR clonotype assembly, TCRdb reanalyzed the public sequencing data and kept in-frame beta chains. Rows are unified per CDR3 protein, each entry keeping the most common DNA and genes. The sample contains over 450,000 distinct CDR3 sequences, about 10% of them found a single time. Around 2% of the sample is in the top ten clones.

This specimen was PBMCs, taken before TCRalphabeta/CD19-depleted stem cell transplant. The source of these receptors is a child aged 2-9 years with inherited bone marrow failure, due to receive a stem cell transplant.

This clonotype was counted many times. The rearrangement uses TRBV6-5 and TRBJ1-2, with TRBD1 identical over 9 bases. Looked up from germline, CDR1 is MNHEY and CDR2 is SVGAGI. The trim removed 4 bases at V and 7 bases at J, leaving 7 bases unmatched. CDR3 length: 14 residues. The DNA for the CDR3 is TGTGCCAGCAGTTTCCGGGACAGGGCGGGTGGCTACACCTTC. Translated, it gives CASSFRDRAGGYTF.

The sample holds a few counts of this clonotype. The chain carries TRBV5-4 and TRBJ2-2; D gene unclear. This CDR3 has 16 amino acids. Germline lookup yields CDR1 SGHNT and CDR2 YYREEE (reference sequence). Trimming cost V 2 bases and J 4 bases, with 15 bases left between them. CDR3 in amino acids: CASSFGVGMGTGELFF. The CDR3 DNA reads TGTGCCAGCAGCTTTGGGGTGGGAATGGGCACCGGGGAGCTGTTTTTT.

This clonotype was recorded at least ten times. The rearrangement uses TRBV5-1 and TRBJ2-7; 10 bases agree with TRBD2. Germline lookup yields CDR1 SGHRS and CDR2 YFSETQ. The CDR3 runs 14 residues. With 1 base clipped from V and 4 bases from J, the junction kept 2 bases outside the gene matches. The CDR3 DNA reads TGCGCCAGCAGCTTGATAGCGGGAGGATACGAGCAGTACTTC. As protein: CASSLIAGGYEQYF.

This clonotype was seen more than once but under ten times. The CDR3 DNA reads TGTGCCTGGACCGGGACTAGTTTTTTTTACGAGCAGTACTTC. Protein sequence: CAWTGTSFFYEQYF. V and J are TRBV30 and TRBJ2-7; 8 positions agree with TRBD2. V lost 4 bases and J lost 4; bases outside the gene matches: 9. The CDR3 extends over 14 amino acids. Germline V gene lookup returns CDR1 GTSNPN and CDR2 SVGIG (reference sequence).

There are many counts of this clonotype. CDR3: CASSLELAKQYF. The CDR3 coding sequence is TGCGCCAGCAGCTTGGAACTAGCTAAACAGTACTTC. This chain connects TRBV5-1 to TRBJ2-5, with a tentative D call TRBD2 (6 bases). V dropped 0 bases and J dropped 11 bases, with 11 bases sitting between them. Germline CDR1 reads SGHRS; CDR2 reads YFSETQ. CDR3 length: 12 amino acids.

This clonotype has a count of ten or more. CDR3 sequence (DNA): TGCAGTGTTGCCGAGCGGGCTGGCGATGAGCAGTTCTTC. It translates to CSVAERAGDEQFF. This rearrangement joins TRBV20-1 to TRBJ2-1; tentatively, D is TRBD2 (6 bases). Germline assignment: CDR1 DFQATT and CDR2 SNEGSKA (reference sequence). This CDR3 spans 13 amino acids. Trimming removed 7 bases at V and 8 bases at J, with 18 bases between.

The table lists this clonotype with many counts. V and J are TRBV15 and TRBJ2-1, with 8 bases that match TRBD2. This CDR3 is built from 16 residues. Germline V gene sequence: CDR1 LNHNV, CDR2 YYDKDF (reference sequence). Unmatched junction bases numbered 7, after V lost 0 bases and J lost 6 bases. CDR3 in amino acids: CATSRDRAGAVNEQFF. The CDR3 nucleotides are TGTGCCACCAGCAGAGATAGAGCGGGAGCAGTCAATGAGCAGTTCTTC.

This clonotype has only a few counts. The CDR3 DNA sequence: TGTGCCAGTAAGATCAGCGGTAGTGGAAGCAATCAGCCCCAGCATTTT. This encodes CASKISGSGSNQPQHF. The chain links TRBV19 to TRBJ1-5, with no clear D. The CDR3 length is 16 residues. V lost 7 bases and J 1 base, leaving 17 bases between the germline ends. Germline V gives CDR1 LNHDA, CDR2 SQIVND (reference sequence).

The chain uses TRBV20-1 and TRBJ1-6; D gene ambiguous. Trimming left V 0 bases short and J 5 bases short, with 14 bases between. The CDR3 runs 16 residues. Germline CDR1 and CDR2: DFQATT and SNEGSKA (reference sequence). The CDR3 region is CSARDELAANNSPLHF. CDR3 DNA sequence: TGCAGTGCTAGAGATGAGTTGGCAGCTAATAATTCACCCCTCCACTTT.

This clonotype showed up many times. The rearrangement joins TRBV7-2 to TRBJ2-7, with TRBD2 matching 8 bases. The CDR3 sequence is 14 residues long. Germline V CDR1 and CDR2: SGHTA, FQGNSA. The junction had 5 bases not matched to a gene; V was cut back by 1 base and J by 6 bases. CDR3 sequence: CASSLVGTRSEQYF. As DNA, the CDR3 is TGTGCCAGCAGCTTAGTCGGGACTAGGTCCGAGCAGTACTTC.

This clonotype has at least ten counts. The chain combines TRBV5-1 with TRBJ2-1; 7 bases map to TRBD2. V was clipped by 3 bases and J by 12 bases; unmatched bases: 12. From germline, CDR1 is SGHRS and CDR2 YFSETQ. The CDR3 loop spans 14 amino acids. Here the CDR3 reads CASSWGTTWIGQFF. For the CDR3, the DNA is TGCGCCAGCAGCTGGGGGACTACGTGGATTGGGCAGTTCTTC.

This chain links TRBV7-8 with TRBJ1-4, with D possibly matching TRBD1 (5 bases). There are 16 residues in the CDR3. Germline CDR1 SGHVS, CDR2 FQNEAQ. Trimming shortened V by 4 bases and J by 1 base, and 13 bases separated the two germline ends. The CDR3 DNA is TGTGCCAGCAGCTCAGGACACGGCATAACTAATGAAAAACTGTTTTTT. Its translation: CASSSGHGITNEKLFF.

This clonotype was found many times. The chain employs TRBV28 and TRBJ1-1; D remains unclear. The germline gives CDR1 MDHEN, CDR2 SYDVKM. V dropped 7 bases and J dropped 0 bases, with 12 bases sitting between them. CDR3 length equals 14 residues. The CDR3 DNA reads TGTGCCAGCACCAGCCGGTTTTTGAACACTGAAGCTTTCTTT. It translates to CASTSRFLNTEAFF.

This clonotype was detected many times. V and J are TRBV7-2 and TRBJ1-3, with unresolved D. Germline assignment: CDR1 SGHTA and CDR2 FQGNSA. Trimming took off 1 base at V and 7 bases at J, with 2 bases between the two ends. The CDR3 length is 11 residues. Here the CDR3 reads CASSLGNTIYF. For the CDR3, the DNA is TGTGCCAGCAGCTTAGGGAACACCATATATTTT.

This clonotype is a singleton in its sample. One base away lies a much larger clone, so this may be a sequencing read error. The J gene is TRBJ2-7, the V gene TRBV4-1, with 8 bases matching TRBD2. V dropped 0 bases and J dropped 5; count of bases not matched to a gene: 9. This CDR3 is built from 16 residues. Germline V CDR1 and CDR2: MGHRA, YSYEKL. The CDR3 DNA reads as TGCGCCAGCAGCCAAGATCGAGCGGGAGTGTTAGACGAGCAGTACTTC. Protein sequence: CASSQDRAGVLDEQYF.

The V and J genes are TRBV3-1 and TRBJ2-1, with a weak D call TRBD2 (6 bases). Trimming removed 10 bases from V and 4 bases from J, with 23 bases in between. The CDR3 is 16 residues long. From germline, CDR1 is LGHDT and CDR2 YNNKEL (reference sequence). Here the CDR3 reads CATTQEGGMGYNEQFF. CDR3 nucleotides: TGTGCCACCACCCAAGAGGGCGGGATGGGGTACAATGAGCAGTTCTTC.

This clonotype showed up many times. V usage is TRBV5-1 and J usage is TRBJ2-2; D is unclear. The V end lost 0 bases, the J end lost 6 bases, and 9 bases lay between the germline ends. This CDR3 region has 14 residues. Germline V gene data show CDR1 as SGHRS and CDR2 as YFSETQ. In DNA form, the CDR3 reads TGCGCCAGCAGCTTGGTGAAGGCTTCCGGGGAGCTGTTTTTT. Protein: CASSLVKASGELFF.

Many counts were recorded for this clonotype. The rearrangement uses TRBV6-1 and TRBJ2-1; D remains ambiguous. The CDR3 is made up of 15 amino acids. Trimming pared 2 bases from V and 6 bases from J, leaving 14 bases between. Germline loops: CDR1 MNHNS, CDR2 SASEGT. The CDR3 region has the DNA TGTGCCAGCAGTGAATCCAGGTTTGGTGGCAATGAGCAGTTCTTC. Protein sequence: CASSESRFGGNEQFF.

There are many counts of this clonotype. The chain recombines TRBV12-3 or TRBV12-4 with TRBJ2-1, with 7 bases aligning to TRBD1. V trimming: 5 bases; J trimming: 3 bases; junction bases outside the gene matches: 4. The CDR3 consists of 14 residues. The CDR3 spells CASSIQGFYNEQFF. CDR3 bases: TGTGCCAGCAGTATACAGGGGTTCTACAATGAGCAGTTCTTC.

This clonotype was detected ten times or more. The V call is TRBV5-5, the J call TRBJ2-1; D remains ambiguous. The germline CDR1 and CDR2 sequences are SGHKS and YYEKEE (reference sequence). This CDR3 is 13 amino acids long. Between the trimmed V and J ends, which lost 2 bases and 8 bases, there was a span of 11 bases. As DNA, the CDR3 is TGTGCCAGCAGCTTACCGCGGAGAGATGAGCAGTTCTTC. Its translation: CASSLPRRDEQFF.

This clonotype was detected only a few times. This chain links TRBV6-6 with TRBJ1-6; maybe TRBD1 (5 bases). Trimming pared 6 bases from V and 10 bases from J, leaving 19 bases between. CDR1 and CDR2 (germline): MNHNY, SVGAGI (reference sequence). The CDR3 has 15 residues. For the CDR3, the DNA is TGTGCCAGCAGCGTTAGGGGCGTTAGCTGGTCACCCCTCCACTTT. Protein sequence: CASSVRGVSWSPLHF.

This clonotype was recorded at least ten times. The chain carries TRBV4-1 and TRBJ1-3; D unclear. Germline values: CDR1 MGHRA, CDR2 YSYEKL. The CDR3 length is 15 residues. With 0 bases removed from V and 2 bases from J, the gap between germline ends came to 8 bases. This chain's CDR3 is CASSQDDGAGNTIYF. Here the CDR3 DNA reads TGCGCCAGCAGCCAAGACGATGGGGCTGGAAACACCATATATTTT.

This chain links TRBV11-2 with TRBJ2-6; D remains ambiguous. CDR3 length: 15 residues. The V gene's germline CDR1 is SGHAT and CDR2 FQNNGV. V dropped 6 bases and J dropped 0 bases, with 9 bases sitting between them. The CDR3 sequence: CASRPLISGANVLTF. DNA of the CDR3: TGTGCCAGCAGACCTTTGATCTCTGGGGCCAACGTCCTGACTTTC.

This clonotype was seen at least ten times. This rearrangement joins TRBV12-3 or TRBV12-4 to TRBJ1-5; 7 nucleotides agree with TRBD1. V shed 5 bases, J shed 1 base, and the junction held 5 bases outside the gene matches. The CDR3 extends over 15 amino acids. The CDR3 region is CASSPRGQSNQPQHF. CDR3 coding DNA: TGTGCCAGCAGTCCGAGGGGGCAGAGCAATCAGCCCCAGCATTTT.

This clonotype was detected ten times or more. J is TRBJ2-7 and V is TRBV12-3 or TRBV12-4; 9 positions agree with TRBD2. J was trimmed by 5 bases and V by 2 bases; bases with no gene match: 10. This CDR3 has 16 residues. The CDR3 is CASSLTLAGHIDEQYF. The CDR3, as DNA: TGTGCCAGCAGTTTAACCCTAGCGGGACACATTGACGAGCAGTACTTC.

This clonotype appeared many times. The rearrangement joins TRBV29-1 to TRBJ1-1, with 7 bases matching TRBD1. Germline trimming cut 7 bases from V and 3 bases from J; bases unmatched to any gene: 5. Germline values: CDR1 SQVTM, CDR2 ANQGSEA. The CDR3 is 12 residues long. For the CDR3, the DNA is TGCAGCGCCGGCGGGACAGACACTGAAGCTTTCTTT. It specifies CSAGGTDTEAFF.

The genes are TRBV6-6 and TRBJ2-4; 7 bases map to TRBD2. The V gene end was trimmed by 2 bases and the J gene end by 7 bases; junction bases not matched to a gene: 11. The length of the CDR3 is 16 residues. Germline CDR1 reads MNHNY; CDR2 reads SVGAGI (reference sequence). CDR3 protein: CASSYSLGRAENIQYF. CDR3 bases: TGTGCCAGCAGTTACAGTTTAGGGAGGGCGGAGAACATTCAGTACTTC.